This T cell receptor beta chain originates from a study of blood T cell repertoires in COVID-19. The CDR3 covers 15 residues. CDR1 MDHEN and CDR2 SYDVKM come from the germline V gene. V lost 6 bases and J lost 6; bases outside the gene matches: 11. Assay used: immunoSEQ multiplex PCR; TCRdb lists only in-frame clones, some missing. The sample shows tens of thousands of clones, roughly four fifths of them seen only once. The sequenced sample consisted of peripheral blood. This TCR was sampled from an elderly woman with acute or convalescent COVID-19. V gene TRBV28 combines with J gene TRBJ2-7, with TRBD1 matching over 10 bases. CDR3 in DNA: TGTGCCAGCAGACCCGGGGGACAGGGGTTGCTCGAGCAGTACTTC. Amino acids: CASRPGGQGLLEQYF.